This paragraph covers one TCR beta chain sequence. This sample was included in a study of blood T cell repertoires in COVID-19. Clones were read by immunoSEQ multiplex PCR, and TCRdb kept only the in-frame ones, dropping some. Of 150,000 or so clones listed, about 86% are singletons. Material for sequencing was peripheral blood. This clonotype originated in an older woman with acute or convalescent COVID-19.

This CDR3 is CASSLERTPGNTIYF. The CDR3, as DNA: TGCGCCAGCAGCTTGGAGCGTACCCCTGGAAACACCATATATTTT. This sequence joins TRBV5-1 and TRBJ1-3; no reliable D call. This CDR3 comprises 15 residues. Between the trimmed V and J ends, which lost 0 bases and 2 bases, there was a span of 9 bases. The germline V gene has CDR1 SGHRS and CDR2 YFSETQ.